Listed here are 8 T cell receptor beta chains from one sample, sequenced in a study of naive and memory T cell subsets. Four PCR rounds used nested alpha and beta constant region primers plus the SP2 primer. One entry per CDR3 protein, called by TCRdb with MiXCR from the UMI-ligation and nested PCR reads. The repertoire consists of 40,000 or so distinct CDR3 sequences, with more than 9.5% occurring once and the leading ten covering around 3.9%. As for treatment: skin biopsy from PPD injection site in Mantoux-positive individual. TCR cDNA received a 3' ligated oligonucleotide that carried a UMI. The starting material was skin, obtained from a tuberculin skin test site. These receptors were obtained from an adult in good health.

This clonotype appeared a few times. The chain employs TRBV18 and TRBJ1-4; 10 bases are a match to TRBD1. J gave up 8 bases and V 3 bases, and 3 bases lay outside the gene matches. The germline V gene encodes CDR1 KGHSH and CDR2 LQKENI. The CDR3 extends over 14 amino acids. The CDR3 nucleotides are TGTGCCAGCTCACCGGGACAGGGGACCGAAAAACTGTTTTTT. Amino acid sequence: CASSPGQGTEKLFF.

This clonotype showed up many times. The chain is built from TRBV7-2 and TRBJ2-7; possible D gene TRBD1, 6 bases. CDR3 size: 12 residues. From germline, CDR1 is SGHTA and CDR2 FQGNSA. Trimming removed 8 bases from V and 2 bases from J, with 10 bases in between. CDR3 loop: CASARDTYEQYF. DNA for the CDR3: TGTGCCAGCGCAAGGGACACCTACGAGCAGTACTTC.

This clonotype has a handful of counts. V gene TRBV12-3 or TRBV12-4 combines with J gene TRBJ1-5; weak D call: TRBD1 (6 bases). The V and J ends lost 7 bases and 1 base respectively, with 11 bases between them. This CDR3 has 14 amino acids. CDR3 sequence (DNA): TGTGCCAGCACCACAGGGATAAGCAATCAGCCCCAGCATTTT. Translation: CASTTGISNQPQHF.

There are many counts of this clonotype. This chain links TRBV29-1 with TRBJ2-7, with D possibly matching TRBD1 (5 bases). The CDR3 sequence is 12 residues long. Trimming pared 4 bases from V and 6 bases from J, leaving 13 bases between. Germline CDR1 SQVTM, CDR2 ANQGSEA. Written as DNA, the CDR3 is TGCAGCGTTGGTCCAGGGTCGAGCGAGCAGTACTTC. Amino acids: CSVGPGSSEQYF.

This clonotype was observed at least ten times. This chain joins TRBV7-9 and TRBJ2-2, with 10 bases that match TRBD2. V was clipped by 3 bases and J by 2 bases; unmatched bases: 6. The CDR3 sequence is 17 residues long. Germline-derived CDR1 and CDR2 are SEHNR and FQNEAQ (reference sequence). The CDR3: CASSFPSGGTNTGELFF. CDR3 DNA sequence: TGTGCCAGCAGCTTCCCTAGCGGGGGCACTAACACCGGGGAGCTGTTTTTT.

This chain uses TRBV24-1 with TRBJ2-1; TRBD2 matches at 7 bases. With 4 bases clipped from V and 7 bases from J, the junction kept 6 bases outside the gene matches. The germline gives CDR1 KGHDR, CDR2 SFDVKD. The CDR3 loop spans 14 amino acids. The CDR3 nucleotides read TGTGCCACCAGTGACCCCGGGACTATTAATGAGCAGTTCTTC. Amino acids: CATSDPGTINEQFF.

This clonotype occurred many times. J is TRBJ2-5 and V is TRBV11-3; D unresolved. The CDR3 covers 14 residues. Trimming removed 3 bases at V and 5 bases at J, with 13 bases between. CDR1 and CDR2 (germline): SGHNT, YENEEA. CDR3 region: CASSFGSRLETQYF. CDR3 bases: TGTGCCAGCAGCTTTGGATCTAGGTTGGAGACCCAGTACTTC.

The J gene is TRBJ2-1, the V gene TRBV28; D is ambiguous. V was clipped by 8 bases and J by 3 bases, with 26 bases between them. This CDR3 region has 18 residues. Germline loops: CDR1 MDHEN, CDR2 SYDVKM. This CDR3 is CASPPAPGASLGYNEQFF. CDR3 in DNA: TGTGCCAGCCCCCCAGCCCCCGGCGCTTCCCTCGGCTACAATGAGCAGTTCTTC.